This T cell receptor (beta chain) was retrieved from a study of blood T cell repertoires in COVID-19. Study-wide background: From the United States, Italy and Spain came samples of acute and convalescent COVID-19. Sources were T cells, B-cell-depleted T cells, or PBMCs; the material itself was cDNA or gDNA.

This CDR3 contains 13 residues. V lost 4 bases, J lost 2 bases, and 8 bases lay in between. The germline V gene encodes CDR1 SGHNT and CDR2 YENEEA. In the authors' methods: Scientists estimated how many nucleated cells there were by amplifying reference gene primers. The table came from immunoSEQ multiplex PCR; TCRdb's copy has only in-frame clones and leaves some out. V, J and clone size derive from that table, while D and trimming were established from the DNA sequence. The repertoire holds hundreds of thousands of clones, with approximately 87% as singletons. A Seattle source enrolled patients during active infection and followed them longitudinally.

The chain has TRBV11-3 and TRBJ1-1; D remains ambiguous. The sequenced sample was peripheral blood. The clonotype was recovered from a woman between 50 and 59 years old with COVID-19, enrolled during active disease. CDR3 bases: TGTGCCAGCAGCTCGAGCCAAAACACTGAAGCTTTCTTT. This translates into CASSSSQNTEAFF.